The T cell receptor beta chain described here comes from a study of shared clonotypes between healthy human individuals. TCRdb's copy holds only in-frame clones and misses some; the assay was immunoSEQ multiplex PCR. The repertoire consists of more than 1,200,000 clones, with approximately 98.5% occurring once and the leading ten covering approximately 0.4%. Study donors comprised healthy, HIV-negative adults devoid of recent acute infection or vaccination. The source of this sequence is a man under 40 in good health. The sample comprised naive CD4+ T cells sorted from blood. Subset here: CD45RA+ positively selected.

The CDR3: CASGSLQPQHF. CDR3 DNA sequence: TGTGCCAGTGGGTCTCTTCAGCCCCAGCATTTT. V is TRBV19 and J is TRBJ1-5; the D is unclear. Trimming removed 8 bases from V and 6 bases from J, with 8 bases in between. Germline V gene sequence: CDR1 LNHDA, CDR2 SQIVND (reference sequence). The CDR3 loop spans 11 amino acids. Looking up the rest from reference TRBV19 and TRBJ1-5 gives the full variable domain: DGGITQSPKYLFRKEGQNVTLSCEQNLNHDAMYWYRQDPGQGLRLIYYSQIVNDFQKGDIAEGYSVSREKKESFPLTVTSAQKNPTAFYLCASGSLQPQHFGDGTRLSIL.